The TCR beta chain described here comes from a study of T-cell memory formation after mild COVID-19. Broader study findings: Contracting CD4+ clones sat mainly in CM and EM; CD8+ in EMRA. Confirmation of SARS-CoV-2 specificity was lacking for second-wave clones peaking day 37. Cross-reactive memory apparently joined, as some responding clones appeared in pre-infection memory.

This clonotype was counted a few times. Its antigen is not identified. Researchers used 5'RACE with constant-segment primers to make TCR alpha and TCR beta cDNA libraries that carry sample barcodes and UMIs. TCRdb processed the 5' RACE reads anew with MiXCR; each CDR3 protein has one entry. The sample contains roughly 310,000 distinct CDR3 sequences, more than 15% of which appear only once. Germline values: CDR1 MGHRA, CDR2 YSYEKL. V was clipped by 1 base and J by 4 bases, with 16 bases between them. The CDR3 runs 16 residues. The chain combines TRBV4-1 with TRBJ1-1; D not resolved. The receptor comes from a young man who had mild COVID-19 (a few samples of this study predate the infection). Cell type and time point are not known. Specimen: PBMCs or a T cell subset sorted from them (not recorded which). CDR3 sequence: CASSQGADFWGTEAFF. The CDR3 DNA follows: TGCGCCAGCAGCCAAGGGGCTGATTTTTGGGGCACTGAAGCTTTCTTT.